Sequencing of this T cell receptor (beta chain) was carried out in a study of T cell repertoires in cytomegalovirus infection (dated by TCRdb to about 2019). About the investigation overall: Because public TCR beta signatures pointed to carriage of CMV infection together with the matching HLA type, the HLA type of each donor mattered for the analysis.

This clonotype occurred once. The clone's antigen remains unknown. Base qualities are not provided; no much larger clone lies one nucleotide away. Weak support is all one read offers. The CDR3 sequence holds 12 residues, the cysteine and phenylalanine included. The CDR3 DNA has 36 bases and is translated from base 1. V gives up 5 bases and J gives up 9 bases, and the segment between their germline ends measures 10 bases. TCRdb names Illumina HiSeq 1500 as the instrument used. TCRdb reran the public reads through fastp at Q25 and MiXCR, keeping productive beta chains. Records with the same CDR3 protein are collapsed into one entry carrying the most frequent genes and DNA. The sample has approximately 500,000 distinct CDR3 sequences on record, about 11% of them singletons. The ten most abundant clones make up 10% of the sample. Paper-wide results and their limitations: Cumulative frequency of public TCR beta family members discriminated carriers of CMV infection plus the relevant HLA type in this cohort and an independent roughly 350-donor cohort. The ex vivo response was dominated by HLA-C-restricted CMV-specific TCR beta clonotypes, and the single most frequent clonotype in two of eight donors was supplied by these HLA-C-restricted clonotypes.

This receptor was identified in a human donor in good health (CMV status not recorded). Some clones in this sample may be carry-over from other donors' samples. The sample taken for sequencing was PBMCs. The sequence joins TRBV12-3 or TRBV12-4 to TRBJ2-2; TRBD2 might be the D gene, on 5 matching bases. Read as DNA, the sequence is TGTGCCAGCAGTAGGGAGAGCTGGGAGCTGTTTTTT. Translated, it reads CASSRESWELFF.